Listed below are T cell receptor beta chains from one sample, sequenced in a study of control samples from healthy donors and cancer patients. Some clones are missing from TCRdb's copy, which holds only in-frame ones; the method was immunoSEQ multiplex PCR. The sample includes tens of thousands of clones, under 95% of them seen just once. What was sequenced was PBMCs. These receptors were collected from a woman aged 35 to 49 with head and neck cancer. Both conserved end residues are part of each CDR3.

CASSLQVYPYNEQFF TRBV5-1 15 TRBJ2-1
CASSLTDRRTEAFF TRBV28 14 TRBJ1-1
CASSVSRRNEQYF TRBV14 13 TRBJ2-7
CASSLTGFYEQYF TRBV6-2/TRBV6-3 13 TRBJ2-7
CASSQDAGVSSYNEQFF TRBV4-2 17 TRBJ2-1
CASSPQEASEQFF TRBV16 13 TRBJ2-1
CASSLRQGRAQETQYF TRBV5-1 16 TRBJ2-5
CASSPRDRGNEQFF TRBV4-1 14 TRBJ2-1
CASSSEGGLAYEQYF TRBV11-2 15 TRBJ2-7
CASSLGGADTQYF TRBV11-2 13 TRBJ2-3
CASSTRGYSGANVLTF TRBV5-1 16 TRBJ2-6
CASTLGEGAAGGYTF TRBV6-5 15 TRBJ1-2
CASSQDQGTSNTGELFF TRBV14 17 TRBJ2-2
CASSIETSGYNEQFF TRBV19 15 TRBJ2-1
CAWSLGGDEKLFF TRBV30 13 TRBJ1-4
CAWSTTQFPQYF TRBV30 12 TRBJ2-3
CASSLAPTSGGTNEQFF TRBV4-1 17 TRBJ2-1
CATSRVLAGRRTSSYEQYF TRBV15 19 TRBJ2-7
CASSETSGRGSSYEQYF TRBV6-2/TRBV6-3 17 TRBJ2-7
CASRGRWTGSYEQYF TRBV6-5 15 TRBJ2-7
CASSPGGAYYNEQFF TRBV11-3 15 TRBJ2-1
CASSLSRTGELFF TRBV5-1 13 TRBJ2-2
CASSLWGGYTEAFF TRBV28 14 TRBJ1-1
CASSSGQGATHYGYTF TRBV19 16 TRBJ1-2
CASSSNYNEQFF TRBV19 12 TRBJ2-1
CASSRPGQPFSGELFF TRBV5-6 16 TRBJ2-2
CAWSVRGGNTEAFF TRBV30 14 TRBJ1-1
CASSLGDSNGYTF TRBV7-8 13 TRBJ1-2
CASSLTGVSYEQYF TRBV6-6 14 TRBJ2-7
CASSLPGGYTF TRBV5-4 11 TRBJ1-2
CASRLGQGVSTEAFF TRBV27 15 TRBJ1-1
CASSRGSWGVAEKLFF TRBV11-2 16 TRBJ1-4
CATMWSSGNTIYF TRBV12-3/TRBV12-4 13 TRBJ1-3
CASFDRRQETQYF TRBV18 13 TRBJ2-5
CASYRDRVDEQYF TRBV28 13 TRBJ2-7
CASSPRTGEGDGYTF TRBV3-1/TRBV3-2 15 TRBJ1-2
CASRSGTGNQPQHF TRBV7-8 14 TRBJ1-5
CASSNPGNGYTF TRBV19 12 TRBJ1-2
CASSPQETGSPLHF TRBV18 14 TRBJ1-6
CASSPGAGQGKDYEQYF TRBV21-1 17 TRBJ2-7
CASSIRGNNSPLHF TRBV19 14 TRBJ1-6
CASSQEEVRLDTEAFF TRBV4-1 16 TRBJ1-1
CASSLMNTEAFF TRBV7-9 12 TRBJ1-1
CAWSGQGNEQFF TRBV30 12 TRBJ2-1
CASSIVSSYNEQFF TRBV19 14 TRBJ2-1
CATSDSRGPGELFF TRBV24-1 14 TRBJ2-2
CATEARVFHQPQHF TRBV19 14 TRBJ1-5
CASSLDGFGANVLTF TRBV5-1 15 TRBJ2-6